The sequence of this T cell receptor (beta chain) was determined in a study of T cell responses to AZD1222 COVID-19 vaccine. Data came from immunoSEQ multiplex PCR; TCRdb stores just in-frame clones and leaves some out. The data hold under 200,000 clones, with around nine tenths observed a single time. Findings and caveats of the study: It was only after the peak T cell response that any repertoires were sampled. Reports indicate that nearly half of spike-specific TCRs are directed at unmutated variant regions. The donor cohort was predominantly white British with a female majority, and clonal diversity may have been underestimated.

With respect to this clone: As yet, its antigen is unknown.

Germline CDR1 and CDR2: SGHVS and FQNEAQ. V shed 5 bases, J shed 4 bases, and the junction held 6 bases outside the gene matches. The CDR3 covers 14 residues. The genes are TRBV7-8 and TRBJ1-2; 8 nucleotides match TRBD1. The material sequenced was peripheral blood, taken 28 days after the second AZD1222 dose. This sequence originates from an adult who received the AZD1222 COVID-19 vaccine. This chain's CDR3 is CASSERTGTYGYTF. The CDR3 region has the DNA TGTGCCAGCAGCGAACGGACAGGGACCTATGGCTACACCTTC. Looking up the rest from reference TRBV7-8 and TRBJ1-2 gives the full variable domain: GAGVSQSPRYKVAKRGQDVALRCDPISGHVSLFWYQQALGQGPEFLTYFQNEAQLDKSGLPSDRFFAERPEGSVSTLKIQRTQQEDSAVYLCASSERTGTYGYTFGSGTRLTVV.